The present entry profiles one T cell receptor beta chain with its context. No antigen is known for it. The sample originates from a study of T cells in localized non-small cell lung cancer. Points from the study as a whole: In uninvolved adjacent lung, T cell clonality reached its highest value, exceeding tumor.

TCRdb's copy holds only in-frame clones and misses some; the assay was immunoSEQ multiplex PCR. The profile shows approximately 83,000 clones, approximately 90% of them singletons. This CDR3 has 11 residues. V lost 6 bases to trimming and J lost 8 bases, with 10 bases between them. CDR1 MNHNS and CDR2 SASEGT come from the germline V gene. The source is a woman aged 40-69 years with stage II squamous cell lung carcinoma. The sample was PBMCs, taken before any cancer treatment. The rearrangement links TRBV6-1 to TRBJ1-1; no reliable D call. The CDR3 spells CASSHSTEAFF. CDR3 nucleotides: TGTGCCAGCAGCCACTCCACCGAAGCTTTCTTT.